This T cell receptor beta chain was obtained from a study of T cells in Graves' hyperthyroidism and ophthalmopathy. Whole-study findings and limits: Blood shared most expanded thyroid clonotypes above 0.001.

If no ophthalmopathy progression occurred within 18 months, Graves' hyperthyroidism was stable. Patients with uncontrolled infections, other autoimmune diseases, pregnancy or lactation were excluded. Template material for amplifying TCR beta CDR3 regions consisted of RNA transcripts. The TCR CDR3 first-round RT-PCR relied on the HTBI primer set. From the multiplex PCR reads, TCRdb called clonotypes with MiXCR, one entry per CDR3 protein. The repertoire consists of hundreds of thousands of distinct CDR3 sequences, with 46% occurring once and the leading ten covering roughly 8.2%. A note on this clonotype: Its specificity is not known.

The sequencing input was peripheral blood or thyroid tissue (not recorded which). The source is a woman aged 18-29 years with Graves' hyperthyroidism.

The CDR3 sequence: CASSLAGSGTYEQYF. In nucleotides, the CDR3 is TGTGCCAGCAGCTTGGCCGGCAGTGGCACCTACGAGCAGTACTTC. V usage is TRBV7-2 and J usage is TRBJ2-7; D uncertain. V gave up 3 bases and J gave up 2 bases, with 14 bases separating them. This CDR3 has 15 residues. Looked up from germline, CDR1 is SGHTA and CDR2 is FQGNSA.